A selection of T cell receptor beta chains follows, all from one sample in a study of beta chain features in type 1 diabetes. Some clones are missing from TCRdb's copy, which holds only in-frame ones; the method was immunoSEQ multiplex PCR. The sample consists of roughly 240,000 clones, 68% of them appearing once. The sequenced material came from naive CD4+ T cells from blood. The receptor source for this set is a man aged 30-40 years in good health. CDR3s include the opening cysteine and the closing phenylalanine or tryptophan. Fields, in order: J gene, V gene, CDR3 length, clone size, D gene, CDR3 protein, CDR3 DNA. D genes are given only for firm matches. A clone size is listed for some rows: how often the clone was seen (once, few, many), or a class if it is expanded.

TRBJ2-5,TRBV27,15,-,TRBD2,CASGPLAGVQETQYF,TGTGCCAGCGGCCCTTTAGCGGGGGTCCAAGAGACCCAGTACTTC
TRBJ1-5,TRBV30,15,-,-,CAWSVLGPMNQPQHF,TGTGCCTGGAGTGTACTCGGCCCGATGAATCAGCCCCAGCATTTT
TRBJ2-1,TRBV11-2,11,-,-,CASSRGYEQFF,TGTGCCAGCAGCCGCGGCTATGAGCAGTTCTTC
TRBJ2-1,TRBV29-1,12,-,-,CSGCVVHNEQFF,TGCAGCGGGTGCGTGGTACACAATGAGCAGTTCTTC
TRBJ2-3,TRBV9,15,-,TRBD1,CASSGQGTSTDTQYF,TGTGCCAGCAGCGGACAGGGGACTAGCACAGATACGCAGTATTTT
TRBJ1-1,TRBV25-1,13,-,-,CASSVTTAGEAFF,TGTGCCAGCAGTGTCACCACGGCGGGTGAAGCTTTCTTT
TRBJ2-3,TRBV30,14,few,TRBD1,CAWNQQGAGDTQYF,TGTGCCTGGAATCAGCAGGGGGCCGGAGATACGCAGTATTTT
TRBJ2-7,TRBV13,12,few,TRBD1,CASSLQGVEQYF,TGTGCCAGCAGCTTACAGGGGGTGGAGCAGTACTTC
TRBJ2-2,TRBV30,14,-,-,CAWSVGENTGELFF,TGTGCCTGGAGTGTGGGGGAGAACACCGGGGAGCTGTTTTTT
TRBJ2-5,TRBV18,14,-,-,CASSPLQGRETQYF,TGTGCCAGCTCACCACTTCAGGGGCGAGAGACCCAGTACTTC
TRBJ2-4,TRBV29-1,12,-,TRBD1,CSVADRANIQYF,TGCAGCGTTGCGGACAGGGCAAACATTCAGTACTTC
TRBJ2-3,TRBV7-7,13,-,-,CASSLASTDTQYF,TGTGCCAGCAGCTTGGCTAGCACAGATACGCAGTATTTT
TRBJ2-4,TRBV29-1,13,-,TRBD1,CSATGLAKNIQYF,TGCAGCGCGACAGGGCTAGCCAAAAACATTCAGTACTTC
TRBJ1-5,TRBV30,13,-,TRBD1,CAWSSTGNQPQHF,TGTGCCTGGAGTTCGACAGGGAATCAGCCCCAGCATTTT
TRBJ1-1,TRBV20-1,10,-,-,CSLTHTEAFF,TGCAGCCTGACCCACACTGAAGCTTTCTTT
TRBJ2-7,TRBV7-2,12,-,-,CASSRTSYEQYF,TGTGCCAGCAGCCGGACCTCCTACGAGCAGTACTTC
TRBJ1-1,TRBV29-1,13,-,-,CSVARVMNTEAFF,TGCAGCGTTGCAAGGGTCATGAACACTGAAGCTTTCTTT
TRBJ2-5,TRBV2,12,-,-,CASTEWVETQYF,TGTGCCAGCACCGAGTGGGTGGAGACCCAGTACTTC
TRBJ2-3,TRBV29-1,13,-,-,CSVAGRSTDTQYF,TGCAGCGTTGCCGGGAGAAGCACAGATACGCAGTATTTT
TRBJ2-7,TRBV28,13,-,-,CASNRRASHEQYF,TGTGCCAGCAATAGGCGGGCGAGTCACGAGCAGTACTTC
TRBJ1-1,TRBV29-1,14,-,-,CSVLKGWTGKEAFF,TGCAGCGTCCTCAAGGGGTGGACGGGAAAGGAAGCTTTCTTT
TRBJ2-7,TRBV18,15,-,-,CASSPGGLSSYEQYF,TGTGCCAGCTCACCGGGGGGCCTTAGCTCCTACGAGCAGTACTTC
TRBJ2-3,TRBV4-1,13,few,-,CASSQVYGDTQYF,TGCGCCAGCAGCCAAGTGTACGGAGATACGCAGTATTTT
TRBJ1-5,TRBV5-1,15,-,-,CATRRGPESNQPQHF,TGCGCCACCCGCCGGGGACCAGAGAGCAATCAGCCCCAGCATTTT
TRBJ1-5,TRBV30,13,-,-,CAWSPELGQPQHF,TGTGCCTGGAGTCCTGAACTCGGACAGCCCCAGCATTTT
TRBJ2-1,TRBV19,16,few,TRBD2,CASSTNSGSSYNEQFF,TGTGCCAGTAGTACGAATAGCGGGAGCTCCTACAATGAGCAGTTCTTC
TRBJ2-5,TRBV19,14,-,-,CASSIVGGWETQYF,TGTGCCAGTAGTATAGTAGGTGGTTGGGAGACCCAGTACTTC
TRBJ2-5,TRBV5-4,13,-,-,CASSIWAQETQYF,TGTGCCAGCAGCATTTGGGCCCAAGAGACCCAGTACTTC
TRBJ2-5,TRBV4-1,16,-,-,CASSQEFLGGQGTQYF,TGCGCCAGCAGCCAAGAGTTCCTGGGGGGGCAGGGGACCCAGTACTTC
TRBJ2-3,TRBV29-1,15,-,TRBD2,CSVEGLAGSLDTQYF,TGCAGCGTTGAAGGACTAGCGGGAAGTCTGGATACGCAGTATTTT
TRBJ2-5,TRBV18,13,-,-,CASQISFTETQYF,TGTGCCAGCCAGATATCATTTACAGAGACCCAGTACTTC
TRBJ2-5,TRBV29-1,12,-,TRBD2,CSAIAGGETQYF,TGCAGCGCTATAGCGGGAGGTGAGACCCAGTACTTC
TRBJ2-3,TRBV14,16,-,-,CASSQGRGLGTDTQYF,TGTGCCAGCAGCCAAGGTCGGGGGCTGGGAACAGATACGCAGTATTTT
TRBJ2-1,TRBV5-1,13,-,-,CASSFGQYNEQFF,TGCGCCAGCAGCTTCGGACAGTACAATGAGCAGTTCTTC
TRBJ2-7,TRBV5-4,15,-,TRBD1,CASSFGPGQPYEQYF,TGTGCCAGCAGCTTCGGCCCGGGACAGCCTTACGAGCAGTACTTC
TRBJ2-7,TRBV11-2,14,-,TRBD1,CASSLGSQGATQYF,TGTGCCAGCAGCTTAGGTTCACAGGGGGCGACGCAGTACTTC
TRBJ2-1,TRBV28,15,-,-,CASSPKRPSYNEQFF,TGTGCCAGCAGTCCCAAGCGCCCATCCTACAATGAGCAGTTCTTC
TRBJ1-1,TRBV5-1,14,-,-,CASSLVRGDTEAFF,TGCGCCAGCAGCTTGGTTAGGGGAGACACTGAAGCTTTCTTT
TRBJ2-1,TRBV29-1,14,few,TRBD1,CSVTGTGNIDEQFF,TGCAGCGTTACCGGGACAGGGAATATCGATGAGCAGTTCTTC
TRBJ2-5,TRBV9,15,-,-,CASSVRLAPTETQYF,TGTGCCAGCAGCGTGAGGCTGGCGCCCACGGAGACCCAGTACTTC
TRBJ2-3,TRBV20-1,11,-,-,CSARDEDTQYF,TGCAGTGCTAGAGATGAGGATACGCAGTATTTT
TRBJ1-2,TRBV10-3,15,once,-,CAISESIRGDYGYTF,TGTGCCATCAGTGAGTCGATCAGGGGAGACTATGGCTACACCTTC
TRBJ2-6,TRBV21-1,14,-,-,CASGRSSGANVLTF,TGTGCCAGCGGTCGGAGCTCTGGGGCCAACGTCCTGACTTTC
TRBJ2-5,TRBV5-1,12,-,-,CASSLAAETQYF,TGCGCCAGCAGCTTGGCCGCGGAGACCCAGTACTTC
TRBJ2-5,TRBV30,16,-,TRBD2,CAWSVKVSGAKETQYF,TGTGCCTGGAGTGTTAAGGTTAGCGGGGCCAAGGAGACCCAGTACTTC
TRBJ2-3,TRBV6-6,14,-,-,CASSFGTMTDAQYF,TGTGCCAGCAGTTTCGGGACAATGACAGATGCGCAGTATTTT
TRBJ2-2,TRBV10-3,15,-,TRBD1,CAISAGTGDTGELFF,TGTGCCATCAGTGCGGGGACAGGGGACACCGGGGAGCTGTTTTTT
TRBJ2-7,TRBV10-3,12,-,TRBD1,CATGTGHYEQYF,TGTGCCACAGGGACAGGGCACTACGAGCAGTACTTC
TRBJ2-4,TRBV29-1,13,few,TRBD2,CSVEGGNKNIQYF,TGCAGCGTTGAGGGGGGGAACAAAAACATTCAGTACTTC